This record covers a single TCR beta chain. A second PCR, run for about 7 to 11 cycles, used a sample-barcoded 5' primer plus a J-beta primer mix. TCRdb reanalysed the 5' RACE reads using MiXCR and keeps one entry per CDR3 protein. The sample has roughly 1,500,000 distinct CDR3 sequences, approximately 42% seen once. This specimen belongs to a study of blood T cells in healthy people across ages. The CDR3 has 16 residues. Trimming took 0 bases from V and 7 from J; bases not matched to a gene: 6. Germline assignment: CDR1 ENHRY and CDR2 SYGVKD. RNA extraction gave at least 5.5 micrograms of total RNA per sample.

This receptor was taken from a woman younger than 30 in good health. Sequenced material: blood. The V gene is TRBV10-3, the J gene TRBJ2-2; 9 bases match TRBD2. The CDR3 here is CAISESTSGVGGELFF. The DNA for the CDR3 is TGTGCCATCAGTGAGTCGACTAGCGGCGTTGGCGGGGAGCTGTTTTTT.